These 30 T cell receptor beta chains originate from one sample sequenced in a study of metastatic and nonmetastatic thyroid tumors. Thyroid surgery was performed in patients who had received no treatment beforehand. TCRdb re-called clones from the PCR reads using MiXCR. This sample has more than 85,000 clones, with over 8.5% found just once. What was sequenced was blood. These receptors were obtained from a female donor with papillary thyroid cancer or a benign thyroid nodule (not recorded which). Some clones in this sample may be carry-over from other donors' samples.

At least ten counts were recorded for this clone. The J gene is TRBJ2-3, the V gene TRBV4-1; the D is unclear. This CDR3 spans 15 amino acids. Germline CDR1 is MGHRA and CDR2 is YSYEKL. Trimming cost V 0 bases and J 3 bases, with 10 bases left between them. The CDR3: CASSQDLVVTDTQYF. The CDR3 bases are TGCGCCAGCAGCCAAGATCTGGTCGTTACAGATACGCAGTATTTT.

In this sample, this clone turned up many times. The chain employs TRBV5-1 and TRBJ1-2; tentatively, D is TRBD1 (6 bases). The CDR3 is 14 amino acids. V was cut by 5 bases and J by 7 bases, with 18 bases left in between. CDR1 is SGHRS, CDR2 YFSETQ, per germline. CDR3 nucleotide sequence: TGCGCCAGCAGGGAGGGCAGGGGCGTTTCTGGCTACACCTTC. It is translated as CASREGRGVSGYTF.

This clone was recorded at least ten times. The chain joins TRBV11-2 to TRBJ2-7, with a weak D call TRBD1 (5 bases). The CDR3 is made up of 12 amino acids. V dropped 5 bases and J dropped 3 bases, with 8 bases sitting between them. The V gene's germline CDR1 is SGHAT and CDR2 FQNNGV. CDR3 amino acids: CASSPTVYEQYF. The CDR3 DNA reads TGTGCCAGCAGCCCGACAGTCTACGAGCAGTACTTC.

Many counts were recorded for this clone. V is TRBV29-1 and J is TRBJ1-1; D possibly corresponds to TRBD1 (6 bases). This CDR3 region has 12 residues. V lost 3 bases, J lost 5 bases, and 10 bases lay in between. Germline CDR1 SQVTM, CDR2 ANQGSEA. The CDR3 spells CSVDRGRTEAFF. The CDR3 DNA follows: TGCAGCGTTGACAGGGGTAGGACTGAAGCTTTCTTT.

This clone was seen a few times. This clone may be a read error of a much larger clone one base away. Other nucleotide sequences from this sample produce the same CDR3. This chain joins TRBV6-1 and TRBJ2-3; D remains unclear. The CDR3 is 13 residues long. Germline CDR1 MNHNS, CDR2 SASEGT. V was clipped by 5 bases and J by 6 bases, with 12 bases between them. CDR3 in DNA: TGTGCCAGCAGTCTAAACTGGGGTGATACGCAGTATTTT. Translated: CASSLNWGDTQYF.

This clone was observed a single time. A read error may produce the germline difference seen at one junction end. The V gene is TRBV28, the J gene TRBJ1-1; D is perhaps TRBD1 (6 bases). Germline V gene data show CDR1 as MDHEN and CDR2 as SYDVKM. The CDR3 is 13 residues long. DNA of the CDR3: TGTGCCAGTAGTTTAGGACAGCGGACTGAAGCTTTCTTT. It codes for CASSLGQRTEAFF. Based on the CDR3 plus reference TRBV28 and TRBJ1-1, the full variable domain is DVKVTQSSRYLVKRTGEKVFLECVQDMDHENMFWYRQDPGLGLRLIYFSYDVKMKEKGDIPEGYSVSREKKERFSLILESASTNQTSMYLCASSLGQRTEAFFGQGTRLTVV.

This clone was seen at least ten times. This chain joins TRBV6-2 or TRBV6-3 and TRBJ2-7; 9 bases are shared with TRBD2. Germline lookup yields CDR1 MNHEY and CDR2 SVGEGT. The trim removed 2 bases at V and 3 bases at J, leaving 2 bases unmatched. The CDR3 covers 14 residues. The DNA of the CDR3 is TGTGCCAGCAGTTACGAGACTAGCGGCTACGAGCAGTACTTC. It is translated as CASSYETSGYEQYF.

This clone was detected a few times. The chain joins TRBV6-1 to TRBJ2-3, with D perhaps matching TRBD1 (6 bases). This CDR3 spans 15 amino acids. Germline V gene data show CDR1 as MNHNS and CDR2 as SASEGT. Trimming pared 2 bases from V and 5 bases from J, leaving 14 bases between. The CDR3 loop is CASSEQDRIGDTQYF. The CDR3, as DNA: TGTGCCAGCAGTGAACAAGACAGGATTGGAGATACGCAGTATTTT.

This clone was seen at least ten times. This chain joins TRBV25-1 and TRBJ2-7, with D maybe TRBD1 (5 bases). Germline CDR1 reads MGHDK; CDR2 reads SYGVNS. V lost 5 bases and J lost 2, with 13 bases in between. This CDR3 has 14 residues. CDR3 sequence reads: CASSHAAGTYEQYF. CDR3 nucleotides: TGTGCCAGCAGTCACGCGGCAGGGACCTACGAGCAGTACTTC.

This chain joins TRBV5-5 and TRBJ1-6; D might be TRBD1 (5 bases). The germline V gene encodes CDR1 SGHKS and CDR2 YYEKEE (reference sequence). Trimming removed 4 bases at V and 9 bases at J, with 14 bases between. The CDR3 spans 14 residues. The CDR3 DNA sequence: TGTGCCAGCAGCCCCTTCGGGGCAAGTTCACCCCTCCACTTT. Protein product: CASSPFGASSPLHF. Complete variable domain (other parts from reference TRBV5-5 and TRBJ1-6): DAGVTQSPTHLIKTRGQQVTLRCSPISGHKSVSWYQQVLGQGPQFIFQYYEKEERGRGNFPDRFSARQFPNYSSELNVNALLLGDSALYLCASSPFGASSPLHFGNGTRLTVT.

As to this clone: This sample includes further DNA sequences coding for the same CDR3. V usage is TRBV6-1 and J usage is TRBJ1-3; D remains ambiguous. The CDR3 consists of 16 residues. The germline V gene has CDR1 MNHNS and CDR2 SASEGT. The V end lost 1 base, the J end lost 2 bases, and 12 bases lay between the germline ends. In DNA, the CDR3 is TGTGCCAGCAGTGAAGAAGGACTCCGACCTGGAAACACCATATATTTT. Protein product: CASSEEGLRPGNTIYF.

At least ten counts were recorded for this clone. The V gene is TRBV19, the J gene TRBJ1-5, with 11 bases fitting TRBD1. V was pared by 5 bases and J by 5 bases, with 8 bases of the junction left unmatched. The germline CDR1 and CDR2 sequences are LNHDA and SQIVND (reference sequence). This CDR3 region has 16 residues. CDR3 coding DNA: TGTGCCAGTAGTCTCTGGACAGGGGGCTTTGATCAGCCCCAGCATTTT. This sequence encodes CASSLWTGGFDQPQHF.

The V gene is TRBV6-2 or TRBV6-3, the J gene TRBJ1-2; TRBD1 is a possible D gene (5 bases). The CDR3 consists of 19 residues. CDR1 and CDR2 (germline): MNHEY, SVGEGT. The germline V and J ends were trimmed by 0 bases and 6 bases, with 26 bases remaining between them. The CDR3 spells CASSYSGLGLREMGHGYTF. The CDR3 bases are TGTGCCAGCAGTTACTCGGGGTTAGGACTCCGGGAAATGGGGCATGGCTACACCTTC.

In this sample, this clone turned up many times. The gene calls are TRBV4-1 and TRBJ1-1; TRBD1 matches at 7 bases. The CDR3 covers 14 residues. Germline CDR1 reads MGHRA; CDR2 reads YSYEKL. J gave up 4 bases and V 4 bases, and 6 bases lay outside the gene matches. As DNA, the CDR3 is TGCGCCAGCAGCCCCGCAGGGGGGGGCACTGAAGCTTTCTTT. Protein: CASSPAGGGTEAFF.

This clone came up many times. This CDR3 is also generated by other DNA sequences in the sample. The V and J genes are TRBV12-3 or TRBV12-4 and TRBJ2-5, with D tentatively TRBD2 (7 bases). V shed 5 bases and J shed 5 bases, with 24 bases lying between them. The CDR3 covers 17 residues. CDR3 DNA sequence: TGTGCCAGCAGTCCGGGTGGGGGGGCTTACCTCGGCGAGACCCAGTACTTC. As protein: CASSPGGGAYLGETQYF.

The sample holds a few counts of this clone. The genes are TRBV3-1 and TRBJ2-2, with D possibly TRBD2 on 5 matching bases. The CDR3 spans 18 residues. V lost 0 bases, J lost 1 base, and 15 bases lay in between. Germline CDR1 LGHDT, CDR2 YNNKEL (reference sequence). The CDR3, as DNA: TGTGCCAGCAGCCAAGATGTTGGGGAGATTTTGAACACCGGGGAGCTGTTTTTT. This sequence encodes CASSQDVGEILNTGELFF.

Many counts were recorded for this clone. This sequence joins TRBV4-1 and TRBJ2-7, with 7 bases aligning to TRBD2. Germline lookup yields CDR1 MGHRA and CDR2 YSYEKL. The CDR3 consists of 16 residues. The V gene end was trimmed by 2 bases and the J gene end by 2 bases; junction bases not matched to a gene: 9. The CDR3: CASSQTLQGGTYEQYF. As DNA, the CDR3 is TGCGCCAGCAGCCAAACCCTGCAGGGAGGGACCTACGAGCAGTACTTC.

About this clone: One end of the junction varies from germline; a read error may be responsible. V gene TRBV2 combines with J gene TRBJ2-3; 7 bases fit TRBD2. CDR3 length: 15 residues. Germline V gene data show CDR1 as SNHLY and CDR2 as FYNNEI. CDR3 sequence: CASSDWGGHKDTQYF. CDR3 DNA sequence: TGTGCCAGCAGTGATTGGGGGGGTCACAAAGATACACAGTATTTT.

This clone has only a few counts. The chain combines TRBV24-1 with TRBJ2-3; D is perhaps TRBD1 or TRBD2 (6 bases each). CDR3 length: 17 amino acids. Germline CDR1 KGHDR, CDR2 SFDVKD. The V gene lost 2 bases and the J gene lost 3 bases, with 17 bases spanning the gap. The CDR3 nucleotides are TGTGCCACCAGTGATTATACTGGGGGGCGCGGGACAGATACGCAGTATTTT. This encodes CATSDYTGGRGTDTQYF.

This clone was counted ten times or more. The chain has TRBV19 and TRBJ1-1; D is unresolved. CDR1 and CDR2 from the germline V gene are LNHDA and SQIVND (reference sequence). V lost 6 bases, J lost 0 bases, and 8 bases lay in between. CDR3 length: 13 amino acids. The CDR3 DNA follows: TGTGCCAGTAGGGATACAGTGAACACTGAAGCTTTCTTT. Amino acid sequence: CASRDTVNTEAFF.

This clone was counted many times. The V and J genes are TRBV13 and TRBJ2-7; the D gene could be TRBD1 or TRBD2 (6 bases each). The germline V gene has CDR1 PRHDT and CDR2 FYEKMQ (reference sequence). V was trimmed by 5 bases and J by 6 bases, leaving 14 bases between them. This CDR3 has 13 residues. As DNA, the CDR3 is TGTGCCAGCAGCCCGGCGGGACAACCCGAGCAGTACTTC. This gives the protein CASSPAGQPEQYF.

CDR3 sequence (DNA): TGTGCCAGCAGGGTAACAGGATCCTACGAGCAGTACTTC. This encodes CASRVTGSYEQYF. The gene calls are TRBV4-2 and TRBJ2-7, with D possibly matching TRBD1 (5 bases). Trimming took off 6 bases at V and 1 base at J, with 10 bases between the two ends. Germline CDR1 is LGHNA and CDR2 is YNFKEQ. The CDR3 loop spans 13 amino acids.

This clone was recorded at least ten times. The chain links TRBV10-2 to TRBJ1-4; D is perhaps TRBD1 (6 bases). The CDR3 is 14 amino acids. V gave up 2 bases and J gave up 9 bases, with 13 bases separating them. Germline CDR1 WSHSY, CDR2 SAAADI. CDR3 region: CASSENAQGQKLFF. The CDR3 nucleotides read TGCGCCAGCAGTGAGAACGCACAGGGCCAAAAACTGTTTTTT.

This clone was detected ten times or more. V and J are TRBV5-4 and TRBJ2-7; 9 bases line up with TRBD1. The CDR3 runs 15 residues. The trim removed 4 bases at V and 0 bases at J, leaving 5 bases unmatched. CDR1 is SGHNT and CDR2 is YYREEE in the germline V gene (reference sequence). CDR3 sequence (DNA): TGTGCCAGCAGCATAGACAGGGGGTTCTCCTACGAGCAGTACTTC. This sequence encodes CASSIDRGFSYEQYF.

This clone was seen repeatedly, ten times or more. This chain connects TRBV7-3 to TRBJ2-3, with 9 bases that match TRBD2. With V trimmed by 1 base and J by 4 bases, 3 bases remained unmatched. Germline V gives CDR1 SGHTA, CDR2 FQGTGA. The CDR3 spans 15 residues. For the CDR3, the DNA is TGTGCCAGCAGCTTAAGCGGGGGGGAGGCAGATACGCAGTATTTT. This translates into CASSLSGGEADTQYF.

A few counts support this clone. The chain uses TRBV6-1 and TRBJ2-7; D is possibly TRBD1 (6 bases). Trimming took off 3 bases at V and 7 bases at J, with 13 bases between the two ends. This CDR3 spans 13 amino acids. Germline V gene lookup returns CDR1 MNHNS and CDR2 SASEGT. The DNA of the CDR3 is TGTGCCAGCAGTGAGGGGGCTATGGGAGAGCAGTACTTC. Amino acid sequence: CASSEGAMGEQYF.

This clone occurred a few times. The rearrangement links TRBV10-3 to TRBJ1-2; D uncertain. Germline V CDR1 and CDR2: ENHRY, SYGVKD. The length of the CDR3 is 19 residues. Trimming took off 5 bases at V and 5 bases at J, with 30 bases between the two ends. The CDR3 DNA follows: TGTGCCATCAGTAGAGGGCCACTACAACCTACAAGCCTTCTTTATGGCTACACCTTC. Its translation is CAISRGPLQPTSLLYGYTF.

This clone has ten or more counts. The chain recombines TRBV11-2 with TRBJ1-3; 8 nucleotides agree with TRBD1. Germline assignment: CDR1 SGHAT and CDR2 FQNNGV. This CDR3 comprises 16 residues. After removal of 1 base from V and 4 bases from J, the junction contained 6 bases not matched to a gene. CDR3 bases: TGTGCCAGCAGCTTAGGAAGGACAGGGATGGGAAACACCATATATTTT. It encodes CASSLGRTGMGNTIYF.

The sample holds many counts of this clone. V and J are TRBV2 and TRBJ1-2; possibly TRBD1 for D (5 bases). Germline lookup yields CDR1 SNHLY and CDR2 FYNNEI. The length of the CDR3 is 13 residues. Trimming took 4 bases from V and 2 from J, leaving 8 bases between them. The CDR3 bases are TGTGCCAGCAGTGTCCGGGGGAACTATGGCTACACCTTC. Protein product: CASSVRGNYGYTF.

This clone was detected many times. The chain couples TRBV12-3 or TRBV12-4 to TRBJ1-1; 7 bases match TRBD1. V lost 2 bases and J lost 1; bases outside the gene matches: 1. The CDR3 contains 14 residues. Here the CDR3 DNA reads TGTGCCAGCAGTTTACGGACAGGGAACACTGAAGCTTTCTTT. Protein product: CASSLRTGNTEAFF.